The 5 T cell receptor beta chains below come from one sample, sequenced in a study of T cell repertoires in cytomegalovirus infection. TCRdb called the reads again in MiXCR, with one record for every CDR3 protein. The data show roughly 920,000 distinct CDR3 sequences, with around 29% seen just once and about 14% held by the top ten. For these TCRs, the target antigens are not known. Source: cultured CD8+ T cells from PBMCs, taken from culture after CMV antigen stimulation. The source of these receptors is a human donor in good health (CMV status not recorded). Some clones in this sample may be carry-over from other donors' samples.

This chain uses TRBV7-9 with TRBJ2-5; maybe TRBD1 (6 bases). From germline, CDR1 is SEHNR and CDR2 FQNEAQ (reference sequence). Trimming took off 1 base at V and 3 bases at J, with 9 bases between the two ends. The CDR3 totals 14 residues. In DNA form, the CDR3 reads TGTGCCAGCAGCTTAGTAACAGGGAAAGAGACCCAGTACTTC. Translating it yields CASSLVTGKETQYF.

In this sample, this clonotype turned up a few times. The rearrangement links TRBV7-3 to TRBJ2-3; TRBD2 might be the D (5 bases). The CDR3 loop spans 17 amino acids. V was shortened by 5 bases and J by 0 bases, with 18 bases between the two germline ends. Germline V lookup: CDR1 SGHTA, CDR2 FQGTGA. The CDR3 DNA is TGTGCCAGCAGCCAAGGGAGTCGCCTATGGAGCACAGATACGCAGTATTTT. Translation gives CASSQGSRLWSTDTQYF.

The chain is built from TRBV6-2 or TRBV6-3 and TRBJ1-1, with 8 bases aligning to TRBD1. The CDR3 is 12 amino acids. J lost 6 bases, V lost 10 bases, and 7 bases had no gene match. CDR1 and CDR2 from the germline V gene are MNHEY and SVGEGT. The chain's CDR3 is CATGQGWAEAFF. The CDR3 bases are TGTGCCACAGGACAGGGATGGGCTGAAGCTTTCTTT.

This clonotype occurred many times. The chain combines TRBV5-6 with TRBJ1-5, with D perhaps TRBD1 (5 bases). Germline values: CDR1 SGHDT, CDR2 YYEEEE. The CDR3 is 14 amino acids. V lost 0 bases and J lost 6, with 10 bases in between. This CDR3 reads CASSLGGGLQPQHF. Written as DNA, the CDR3 is TGTGCCAGCAGCTTGGGCGGGGGTCTTCAGCCCCAGCATTTT.

The chain employs TRBV9 and TRBJ1-4; TRBD1 agrees at 9 bases. Germline lookup yields CDR1 SGDLS and CDR2 YYNGEE. V was pared by 4 bases and J by 4 bases, with 8 bases of the junction left unmatched. There are 16 residues in the CDR3. The CDR3 sequence: CASSTAGQGFNEKLFF. The CDR3 DNA reads TGTGCCAGCAGCACGGCGGGACAGGGCTTTAATGAAAAACTGTTTTTT.